This TCR beta chain is from a study of metastatic and nonmetastatic thyroid tumors. Turning to the study itself: It was across blood and tumor or nodule tissue from malignant and benign thyroid patients that repertoires were compared. The study, taken as a whole, reports: TCR beta diversity was reportedly significantly higher in malignant thyroid tumors than benign nodules, in blood and tumor.

This clone was found a few times. Its antigen is unidentified. Under the authors' procedure: The authors used CDR3 differences across clinicopathological groups to build a distant-metastasis classifier for papillary thyroid cancer. TCRdb re-called clones via MiXCR from the PCR reads. The V and J calls follow TCRdb's processing rather than the paper's. Here the sample spans some 19,000 clones, 25% to 30% being singletons. Nobody among the patients had been given any treatment before thyroid surgery. The TCR sequence derives from a male donor with papillary thyroid cancer or a benign thyroid nodule (not recorded which). Some clones in this sample may be carry-over from other donors' samples. The sequenced sample consisted of blood.

CDR3 DNA: TGTGCCAGCAGTAAAAGACTAGCGGGCTACGAGCAGTACTTC. It is translated as CASSKRLAGYEQYF. The chain is built from TRBV6-1 and TRBJ2-7; 10 nucleotides agree with TRBD2. CDR3 length equals 14 residues. Unmatched junction bases numbered 4, after V lost 5 bases and J lost 3 bases. The germline CDR1 and CDR2 sequences are MNHNS and SASEGT.